The 22 T cell receptor beta chains reported below all come from one sample, sequenced in a study of T-cell memory formation after mild COVID-19 listed by TCRdb under 2021. The library was prepared using 5' RACE. The data were produced on an Illumina NovaSeq 6000. TCRdb cleaned the public reads at Q25 with fastp, built clones with MiXCR and kept in-frame beta chains. Each CDR3 protein appears once, grouped with its most common genes and DNA. The sample table holds some 68,000 distinct CDR3 sequences, of which 16% were seen once. 31% of the sample is in the top ten clones. Specimen: PBMCs or a T cell subset sorted from them (not recorded which). These receptors were collected from an adult woman who had mild COVID-19 (a few samples of this study predate the infection). The sample titles of this study are shuffled in the database, so cell type and time point are left out; the donor was told from shared clones.

Only a few counts were recorded for this clonotype. This rearrangement joins TRBV30 to TRBJ2-7; unclear D gene. This CDR3 is 13 amino acids long. V lost 0 bases and J lost 3, with 9 bases in between. In germline, CDR1 is GTSNPN, CDR2 SVGIG (reference sequence). CDR3 loop: CAWSVSRGYEQYF. The CDR3 nucleotides read TGTGCCTGGAGTGTCAGTCGAGGCTACGAGCAGTACTTC.

This clonotype was observed a few times. This chain connects TRBV12-3 or TRBV12-4 to TRBJ2-2; a possible D gene is TRBD1 (5 bases). V lost 2 bases and J 9 bases, leaving 13 bases between the germline ends. This CDR3 is 14 amino acids long. CDR3 sequence: CASSLPGYHRELFF. The CDR3 bases are TGTGCCAGCAGTTTACCAGGGTATCACCGGGAGCTGTTTTTT.

Only a few counts were recorded for this clonotype. The chain couples TRBV3-1 to TRBJ2-1; D is unclear. Trimming pared 1 base from V and 4 bases from J, leaving 8 bases between. CDR1 is LGHDT, CDR2 YNNKEL, per germline (reference sequence). The CDR3 has 14 amino acids. In nucleotides, the CDR3 is TGTGCCAGCAGCCAAGTAGCTTCTTACAATGAGCAGTTCTTC. It yields the protein CASSQVASYNEQFF.

This clonotype was detected a few times. The chain combines TRBV4-1 with TRBJ2-5, with 8 bases matching TRBD2. The germline gives CDR1 MGHRA, CDR2 YSYEKL. The CDR3 is 16 amino acids. J was trimmed by 2 bases and V by 4 bases; bases with no gene match: 9. CDR3 DNA sequence: TGCGCCAGCAGCCTCTCGGCCAGCGGGGGACAAGAGACCCAGTACTTC. It is translated as CASSLSASGGQETQYF.

The gene calls are TRBV12-3 or TRBV12-4 and TRBJ1-6, with 8 bases aligning to TRBD1. The trim removed 1 base at V and 4 bases at J, leaving 0 bases unmatched. The CDR3 extends over 15 amino acids. Here the CDR3 reads CASSLGQGYNSPLHF. The DNA of the CDR3 is TGTGCCAGCAGTTTAGGACAGGGGTATAATTCACCCCTCCACTTT.

This clonotype was counted only a few times. The genes are TRBV14 and TRBJ1-1; D ambiguous. Trimming stripped 1 base from V and 2 bases from J, with 14 bases between. Germline loops: CDR1 SGHDN, CDR2 FVKESK. This CDR3 region has 16 residues. CDR3 loop: CASSQGASFLNTEAFF. CDR3 nucleotide sequence: TGTGCCAGCAGCCAAGGGGCCAGCTTCCTTAACACTGAAGCTTTCTTT.

A few counts support this clonotype. The rearrangement joins TRBV9 to TRBJ2-1; D remains ambiguous. CDR3 size: 14 residues. The germline gives CDR1 SGDLS, CDR2 YYNGEE. With 4 bases removed from V and 2 bases from J, the gap between germline ends came to 10 bases. CDR3 protein: CASSPYTAYNEQFF. The CDR3 DNA reads as TGTGCCAGCAGCCCCTACACCGCCTACAATGAGCAGTTCTTC.

The chain joins TRBV7-3 to TRBJ2-1; 8 positions match TRBD1. J lost 4 bases, V lost 4 bases, and 6 bases had no gene match. Germline-derived CDR1 and CDR2 are SGHTA and FQGTGA. The CDR3 spans 15 residues. The CDR3 DNA follows: TGTGCCAGCAGCTACGGGACAGGAGCTTACAATGAGCAGTTCTTC. Its translation is CASSYGTGAYNEQFF.

This clonotype came up a few times. The V and J genes are TRBV5-1 and TRBJ2-7; TRBD2 is a possible D gene (6 bases). V lost 0 bases and J lost 1, with 14 bases in between. This CDR3 region has 16 residues. Germline CDR1 reads SGHRS; CDR2 reads YFSETQ. CDR3 protein: CASSLGTGGDSYEQYF. The CDR3 nucleotides are TGCGCCAGCAGCTTGGGGACCGGGGGAGATTCCTACGAGCAGTACTTC.

This clonotype was seen a few times. The rearrangement links TRBV20-1 to TRBJ1-2; 9 bases line up with TRBD1. The CDR3 has 17 amino acids. Unmatched junction bases numbered 17, after V lost 5 bases and J lost 4 bases. The germline CDR1 and CDR2 sequences are DFQATT and SNEGSKA (reference sequence). The CDR3 is CSAEEPGQGLLGYGYTF. CDR3 nucleotides: TGCAGTGCTGAGGAACCGGGACAGGGCCTATTAGGCTATGGCTACACCTTC.

The rearrangement uses TRBV5-1 and TRBJ2-1, with D possibly matching TRBD2 (7 bases). Germline values: CDR1 SGHRS, CDR2 YFSETQ. This CDR3 has 17 residues. V was trimmed by 3 bases and J by 4 bases, leaving 20 bases between them. The CDR3 spells CASSSSGGGHRYNEQFF. DNA of the CDR3: TGCGCCAGCAGCTCTAGCGGTGGGGGGCATCGGTACAATGAGCAGTTCTTC. The entire variable domain, with the rest obtained from reference TRBV5-1 and TRBJ2-1, is as follows: KAGVTQTPRYLIKTRGQQVTLSCSPISGHRSVSWYQQTPGQGLQFLFEYFSETQRNKGNFPGRFSGRQFSNSRSEMNVSTLELGDSALYLCASSSSGGGHRYNEQFFGPGTRLTVL.

This clonotype was observed a handful of times. The chain has TRBV7-2 and TRBJ2-1; D is ambiguous. The CDR3 totals 12 residues. Trimming pared 0 bases from V and 8 bases from J, leaving 5 bases between. The V gene's germline CDR1 is SGHTA and CDR2 FQGNSA. The CDR3 region is CASSLALDEQFF. CDR3 DNA sequence: TGTGCCAGCAGCTTAGCATTGGATGAGCAGTTCTTC.

V is TRBV24-1 and J is TRBJ1-2; weak D call: TRBD1 (5 bases). CDR1 and CDR2 from the germline V gene are KGHDR and SFDVKD. Trimming left V 2 bases short and J 4 bases short, with 16 bases between. The CDR3 totals 16 residues. DNA of the CDR3: TGTGCCACCAGTGATTCAGGGACGGAGTTGCTCTATGGCTACACCTTC. Translating gives CATSDSGTELLYGYTF.

This clonotype has more than one count but fewer than ten. The V and J genes are TRBV20-1 and TRBJ2-1; D perhaps matches TRBD2 (6 bases). The CDR3 loop spans 16 amino acids. CDR1 is DFQATT, CDR2 SNEGSKA, per germline (reference sequence). V lost 0 bases to trimming and J lost 8 bases, with 20 bases between them. In nucleotides, the CDR3 is TGCAGTGCTAGAGATCGGGCGGGGACCCCAATCTATGAGCAGTTCTTC. Translated: CSARDRAGTPIYEQFF.

The chain recombines TRBV6-6 with TRBJ2-2; a weak D match, TRBD2 (6 bases). V shed 2 bases and J shed 3 bases, with 10 bases lying between them. This CDR3 has 15 residues. Germline V gene lookup returns CDR1 MNHNY and CDR2 SVGAGI (reference sequence). CDR3 in DNA: TGTGCCAGCAGTTACCGGGGGATCTACACCGGGGAGCTGTTTTTT. Amino acids: CASSYRGIYTGELFF.

A remark on this clonotype: A much larger clone lies a single base off, so this may be a read error. The chain couples TRBV5-1 to TRBJ1-1; no clear D gene. Germline loops: CDR1 SGHRS, CDR2 YFSETQ. V lost 0 bases to trimming and J lost 1 base, with 7 bases between them. CDR3 length: 14 residues. CDR3 nucleotide sequence: TGCGCCAGCAGCTTGGGTACTTGGAACACTGAAGCTTTCTTT. The encoded protein is CASSLGTWNTEAFF.

The genes are TRBV11-2 and TRBJ2-1, with 8 bases lining up with TRBD2. Germline V CDR1 and CDR2: SGHAT, FQNNGV. The CDR3 covers 14 residues. The J segment lost 7 bases and the V segment lost 5 bases, leaving 7 bases of the junction unmatched. CDR3 protein: CASSLDSGGNEQFF. In DNA, the CDR3 is TGTGCCAGCAGCCTCGACAGCGGGGGAAATGAGCAGTTCTTC.

In its sample, this clonotype was seen a few times. In DNA form, the CDR3 reads TGTGCCAGCAGCTTATTTGACAGGGGCCATTCCTACGAGCAGTACTTC. It encodes CASSLFDRGHSYEQYF. This chain uses TRBV7-9 with TRBJ2-7; 8 nucleotides match TRBD1. The CDR3 has 16 amino acids. The V gene end was trimmed by 2 bases and the J gene end by 1 base; junction bases not matched to a gene: 7. Looked up from germline, CDR1 is SEHNR and CDR2 is FQNEAQ (reference sequence).

The chain carries TRBV7-9 and TRBJ1-2; D ambiguous. Germline loops: CDR1 SEHNR, CDR2 FQNEAQ (reference sequence). Trimming stripped 0 bases from V and 7 bases from J, with 6 bases between. The CDR3 has 12 residues. In DNA, the CDR3 is TGTGCCAGCAGCTTAGCTCGGTCTGGCTACACCTTC. Amino acid sequence: CASSLARSGYTF.

This clonotype was found a few times. The V call is TRBV4-3, the J call TRBJ2-3; 13 bases line up with TRBD2. CDR1 and CDR2 (germline): LGHNA, YSLEER. The CDR3 is made up of 18 amino acids. Trimming took 0 bases from V and 4 from J; bases not matched to a gene: 7. DNA for the CDR3: TGCGCCAGCAGCCAAGATCACGTACTAGCGGGAGGGCCAGATACGCAGTATTTT. It encodes CASSQDHVLAGGPDTQYF.

This clonotype occurred many times. The chain is built from TRBV5-1 and TRBJ1-1; D is undetermined. Per germline, CDR1 SGHRS and CDR2 YFSETQ. There are 14 residues in the CDR3. Trimming took off 0 bases at V and 1 base at J, with 7 bases between the two ends. CDR3 sequence: CASSLGTGNTEAFF. The CDR3 DNA follows: TGCGCCAGCAGCTTGGGTACTGGGAACACTGAAGCTTTCTTT.

This clonotype was recorded at least ten times. Sequence at one end of the junction differs from germline and may be a read error. The CDR3 coding sequence is TGTGCCAGCAGCCATACAGGTAACTCCTACGATGAGCAGTTCTTC. Translation gives CASSHTGNSYDEQFF. This chain connects TRBV7-3 to TRBJ2-1; D might be TRBD1 (5 bases). CDR1 and CDR2 from the germline V gene are SGHTA and FQGTGA. The CDR3 totals 15 residues.